Listed below are T cell receptor beta chains from one sample, sequenced in a study of T cells in Graves' hyperthyroidism and ophthalmopathy. One entry per CDR3 protein, called by TCRdb with MiXCR from the multiplex PCR reads. The table includes 500,000 to 550,000 distinct CDR3 sequences, under 25% detected once. What was sequenced was blood. All receptors derive from a young man with Graves' hyperthyroidism. CDR3s include the opening cysteine and the closing phenylalanine or tryptophan. Fields, in order: CDR3 protein, CDR3 DNA, V gene, clone size, J gene, D gene. A D gene is named only where the DNA matches it firmly. Size tells how often a clone was seen (once, few, many) or the class of an expanded clone, and some rows leave it out.

CASNQGGNTGELFF TGTGCCAGCAACCAGGGCGGGAACACCGGGGAGCTGTTTTTT TRBV6-2/TRBV6-3 many TRBJ2-2 -
CASSVGGYNSPLHF TGTGCCAGCAGCGTTGGGGGCTATAATTCACCCCTCCACTTT TRBV14 - TRBJ1-6 -
CASSLGQGAGSNQPQHF TGTGCCAGCAGCCTGGGACAGGGGGCGGGTAGCAATCAGCCCCAGCATTTT TRBV12-3/TRBV12-4 few TRBJ1-5 TRBD1
CASSLREIGLNTEAFF TGTGCCAGCAGTTTACGGGAGATCGGGCTTAACACTGAAGCTTTCTTT TRBV2 many TRBJ1-1 -
CASSPLGGRETQYF TGTGCCAGCAGCCCCCTGGGAGGACGGGAGACCCAGTACTTC TRBV13 few TRBJ2-5 -
CASSLTGYRTEAFF TGTGCCAGCAGCTTGACAGGGTATCGCACTGAAGCTTTCTTT TRBV11-1 many TRBJ1-1 TRBD1
CASPSGRQNTEAFF TGTGCCAGCCCCAGCGGACGGCAGAACACTGAAGCTTTCTTT TRBV28 once TRBJ1-1 -
CSVDVGGAEAFF TGCAGCGTGGACGTGGGGGGGGCTGAAGCTTTCTTT TRBV29-1 - TRBJ1-1 -
CASSVQWDTEAFF TGTGCCAGCAGCGTCCAATGGGACACTGAAGCTTTCTTT TRBV9 many TRBJ1-1 -
CASSEVAELFYGYTF TGTGCCAGCAGTGAAGTGGCTGAACTGTTCTATGGCTACACCTTC TRBV6-1 - TRBJ1-2 -
CASSPRGQLGTEAFF TGTGCCAGCAGCCCACGAGGACAGTTGGGGACTGAAGCTTTCTTT TRBV6-1 - TRBJ1-1 -
CASGFGTSGGRETQYF TGTGCTAGTGGTTTCGGGACTAGCGGAGGAAGAGAGACCCAGTACTTC TRBV12-5 - TRBJ2-5 TRBD2
CASSRFEGTEAFF TGTGCCAGCAGCCGATTCGAAGGCACTGAAGCTTTCTTT TRBV12-3/TRBV12-4 - TRBJ1-1 -
CAISERGQGMNTEAFF TGTGCCATCAGTGAGAGGGGACAGGGGATGAACACTGAAGCTTTCTTT TRBV10-3 many TRBJ1-1 TRBD1
CASSVGGPPYEQYF TGTGCCAGCAGCGTAGGTGGTCCTCCCTACGAGCAGTACTTC TRBV9 - TRBJ2-7 -